These 31 T cell receptor beta chains share one sample of origin, sequenced in a study of shared T cell receptors in the human thymus. Produced via immunoSEQ multiplex PCR; TCRdb's table is partial and in-frame only. Found here are roughly 700,000 clones, around nine tenths of them singletons; the top ten hold 0.0095% to 0.013%. These records were also assigned to another study, of human thymus T cells.

The sequenced sample consisted of thymocytes. These receptors were taken from a boy less than two years old with a congenital heart defect.

In this sample, this clone turned up once. This chain joins TRBV29-1 and TRBJ2-3; 9 bases agree with TRBD2. Germline V gene data show CDR1 as SQVTM and CDR2 as ANQGSEA. CDR3 length: 23 amino acids. Trimming cost V 3 bases and J 0 bases; bases outside gene matches: 28. For the CDR3, the DNA is TGCAGCGTTGAGCTTAGGGGCAAGCAAAAAGGACTAGCGTTCCGCTCTAGCACAGATACGCAGTATTTT. The encoded protein is CSVELRGKQKGLAFRSSTDTQYF.

The chain has TRBV29-1 and TRBJ2-7, with a weak D call TRBD1 (6 bases). Germline CDR1 and CDR2: SQVTM and ANQGSEA. Trimming shortened V by 3 bases and J by 3 bases, and 9 bases separated the two germline ends. The CDR3 sequence is 12 residues long. CDR3: CSVEGTNYEQYF. The CDR3 bases are TGCAGCGTTGAGGGGACAAACTACGAGCAGTACTTC.

V and J are TRBV6-6 and TRBJ1-5, with a possible D match to TRBD1 (5 bases). Germline values: CDR1 MNHNY, CDR2 SVGAGI (reference sequence). The length of the CDR3 is 13 residues. The V end lost 6 bases, the J end lost 2 bases, and 8 bases lay between the germline ends. CDR3: CASRGEGNQPQHF. In DNA, the CDR3 is TGTGCCAGCAGAGGGGAGGGCAATCAGCCCCAGCATTTT.

This chain uses TRBV11-2 with TRBJ2-3, with D possibly matching TRBD2 (5 bases). Germline lookup yields CDR1 SGHAT and CDR2 FQNNGV. The V end lost 0 bases, the J end lost 6 bases, and 16 bases lay between the germline ends. The length of the CDR3 is 16 residues. Written as DNA, the CDR3 is TGTGCCAGCAGCTTAGATAGGTCTGGACTGTCGGATACGCAGTATTTT. Translation: CASSLDRSGLSDTQYF.

This chain uses TRBV14 with TRBJ2-1; D is uncertain. Germline CDR1 is SGHDN and CDR2 is FVKESK. Trimming took 4 bases from V and 7 from J, leaving 17 bases between them. This CDR3 is built from 15 residues. The CDR3, as DNA: TGTGCCAGCAGCCCTCAGTCTGAAACCGGGAATGAGCAGTTCTTC. Encoded protein: CASSPQSETGNEQFF.

J is TRBJ2-7 and V is TRBV5-6; 11 bases line up with TRBD2. In germline, CDR1 is SGHDT, CDR2 YYEEEE. The CDR3 totals 17 residues. V trimming: 4 bases; J trimming: 7 bases; junction bases outside the gene matches: 16. The CDR3 here is CASSPSWGVAGGPEQYF. The CDR3 DNA reads as TGTGCCAGCAGCCCTTCTTGGGGGGTAGCGGGAGGGCCGGAGCAGTACTTC. The entire variable domain, with the rest obtained from reference TRBV5-6 and TRBJ2-7, is as follows: DAGVTQSPTHLIKTRGQQVTLRCSPKSGHDTVSWYQQALGQGPQFIFQYYEEEERQRGNFPDRFSGHQFPNYSSELNVNALLLGDSALYLCASSPSWGVAGGPEQYFGPGTRLTVT.

This clone has only a few counts. The gene calls are TRBV9 and TRBJ2-7; 8 bases are shared with TRBD1. Germline-derived CDR1 and CDR2 are SGDLS and YYNGEE. CDR3 size: 14 residues. Trimming took 4 bases from V and 6 from J; bases not matched to a gene: 9. CDR3 region: CASSSSDREIEQYF. Here the CDR3 DNA reads TGTGCCAGCAGCTCTTCGGACAGGGAGATCGAGCAGTACTTC.

V gene TRBV11-2 combines with J gene TRBJ1-3, with D possibly matching TRBD1 (5 bases). Germline CDR1 is SGHAT and CDR2 is FQNNGV. The V end lost 3 bases, the J end lost 4 bases, and 10 bases lay between the germline ends. The CDR3 loop spans 14 amino acids. This chain's CDR3 is CASSFQGNGNTIYF. The CDR3 region has the DNA TGTGCCAGCAGCTTTCAGGGTAACGGAAACACCATATATTTT.

This rearrangement joins TRBV30 to TRBJ1-4, with a weak D call TRBD1 (6 bases). Germline lookup yields CDR1 GTSNPN and CDR2 SVGIG (reference sequence). V lost 1 base, J lost 2 bases, and 17 bases lay in between. The CDR3 is 17 residues long. CDR3 region: CAWSEQGPQGTNEKLFF. The CDR3 bases are TGTGCCTGGAGTGAACAGGGACCCCAAGGGACTAATGAAAAACTGTTTTTT.

The rearrangement joins TRBV12-5 to TRBJ1-2, with D uncertain. The CDR3 is 17 residues long. Germline values: CDR1 LGHNT, CDR2 FRNRAP. V lost 0 bases, J lost 5 bases, and 19 bases lay in between. CDR3 protein: CASGLVWVTADIYGYTF. In DNA form, the CDR3 reads TGTGCTAGTGGTTTGGTATGGGTAACAGCGGATATATATGGCTACACCTTC.

The chain employs TRBV28 and TRBJ2-7; 9 bases line up with TRBD1. The CDR3 loop spans 15 amino acids. V was clipped by 4 bases and J by 2 bases; unmatched bases: 6. Germline CDR1 reads MDHEN; CDR2 reads SYDVKM. CDR3 coding DNA: TGTGCCAGCAGTTCCACGGGACAGGGCCCCTACGAGCAGTACTTC. Its protein product is CASSSTGQGPYEQYF.

The rearrangement uses TRBV19 and TRBJ1-1; weak D call: TRBD1 (5 bases). The CDR3 sequence is 15 residues long. Germline CDR1 is LNHDA and CDR2 is SQIVND (reference sequence). V lost 3 bases and J 5 bases, leaving 16 bases between the germline ends. DNA for the CDR3: TGTGCCAGTAGTATCACCCTCCAGGGCCGGACTGAAGCTTTCTTT. Protein: CASSITLQGRTEAFF.

The chain combines TRBV6-4 with TRBJ1-2, with a weak D call TRBD1 (5 bases). With 3 bases removed from V and 5 bases from J, the gap between germline ends came to 13 bases. The CDR3 runs 14 residues. Germline V gives CDR1 MRHNA, CDR2 SNTAGT. The CDR3 region is CASSEPGREYGYTF. CDR3 DNA sequence: TGTGCCAGCAGTGAACCGGGCAGGGAATATGGCTACACCTTC.

This clone was recorded a few times. The chain combines TRBV15 with TRBJ2-5; TRBD2 matches 14 bases. The CDR3 is made up of 17 amino acids. The junction had 10 bases not matched to a gene; V was cut back by 5 bases and J by 5 bases. Germline CDR1 LNHNV, CDR2 YYDKDF (reference sequence). The CDR3 protein is CATSLLTSGRVGETQYF. In DNA form, the CDR3 reads TGTGCCACCAGCCTTCTGACTAGCGGGAGGGTGGGGGAGACCCAGTACTTC.

V usage is TRBV27 and J usage is TRBJ2-5; TRBD1 is a possible D gene (6 bases). V shed 4 bases and J shed 0 bases, with 12 bases lying between them. The CDR3 covers 15 residues. The germline V gene has CDR1 MNHEY and CDR2 SMNVEV (reference sequence). The CDR3 DNA reads as TGTGCCAGCAGTTCTCCCGGGACATACCAAGAGACCCAGTACTTC. This sequence encodes CASSSPGTYQETQYF.

This rearrangement joins TRBV27 to TRBJ2-7, with unresolved D. Germline-derived CDR1 and CDR2 are MNHEY and SMNVEV (reference sequence). V shed 5 bases and J shed 1 base, with 3 bases lying between them. CDR3 size: 11 residues. The CDR3 DNA follows: TGTGCCAGCAGTCCATCCTACGAGCAGTACTTC. It yields the protein CASSPSYEQYF.

CDR3 protein: CASSLIGAEAFF. CDR3 in DNA: TGTGCCAGCAGCTTAATAGGGGCTGAAGCTTTCTTT. The J gene is TRBJ1-1, the V gene TRBV7-9; D may be TRBD1 (5 bases). Germline CDR1 reads SEHNR; CDR2 reads FQNEAQ (reference sequence). The CDR3 covers 12 residues. Trimming stripped 2 bases from V and 6 bases from J, with 7 bases between.

The chain uses TRBV27 and TRBJ1-4, with 9 bases matching TRBD1. CDR1 and CDR2 (germline): MNHEY, SMNVEV (reference sequence). This CDR3 is 15 amino acids long. V shed 4 bases and J 5 bases; nucleotides not matched to a gene: 5. The CDR3 DNA reads TGTGCCAGCAGTTCCCGACAGGGGGACAATGAAAAACTGTTTTTT. Translated: CASSSRQGDNEKLFF.

This rearrangement joins TRBV5-6 to TRBJ1-2; 8 nucleotides agree with TRBD1. V shed 3 bases and J 2 bases; nucleotides not matched to a gene: 6. The CDR3 has 15 residues. Germline V gene lookup returns CDR1 SGHDT and CDR2 YYEEEE. CDR3 residues: CASSSGQELNYGYTF. Written as DNA, the CDR3 is TGTGCCAGCAGCTCGGGACAGGAATTGAACTATGGCTACACCTTC. Complete variable domain (other parts from reference TRBV5-6 and TRBJ1-2): DAGVTQSPTHLIKTRGQQVTLRCSPKSGHDTVSWYQQALGQGPQFIFQYYEEEERQRGNFPDRFSGHQFPNYSSELNVNALLLGDSALYLCASSSGQELNYGYTFGSGTRLTVV.

This sequence joins TRBV30 and TRBJ1-2, with D unclear. The CDR3 has 17 residues. Germline V gene lookup returns CDR1 GTSNPN and CDR2 SVGIG (reference sequence). The ends were cut back, 4 bases at V and 4 bases at J, with 25 bases in the middle. CDR3 amino acids: CAWTDGPVGSLGYGYTF. CDR3 coding DNA: TGTGCCTGGACCGACGGTCCGGTTGGGAGCTTGGGCTATGGCTACACCTTC.

The rearrangement links TRBV23-1 to TRBJ1-4, with 9 bases identical to TRBD1. TRBV23-1 counts as an open reading frame of uncertain function. V lost 6 bases and J lost 6; bases outside the gene matches: 11. The CDR3 is 16 amino acids. The CDR3 sequence is CASSRDRDQGDEKLFF. CDR3 nucleotides: TGCGCCAGCAGCCGGGACAGGGACCAGGGGGATGAAAAACTGTTTTTT.

The gene calls are TRBV6-1 and TRBJ1-5; 10 bases are shared with TRBD1. V gave up 6 bases and J gave up 4 bases; unmatched junction bases: 6. This CDR3 is built from 15 residues. Germline-derived CDR1 and CDR2 are MNHNS and SASEGT. CDR3 protein: CASSLDRGANQPQHF. CDR3 in DNA: TGTGCCAGCAGCCTGGACAGGGGGGCAAATCAGCCCCAGCATTTT.

The chain uses TRBV5-1 and TRBJ2-5; 13 bases map to TRBD2. J was trimmed by 2 bases and V by 4 bases; bases with no gene match: 2. The CDR3 runs to 15 residues. The germline V gene has CDR1 SGHRS and CDR2 YFSETQ. The CDR3 DNA reads as TGCGCCAGCAGCGGGGGACTAGCGGGACAAGAGACCCAGTACTTC. It is translated as CASSGGLAGQETQYF.

This clone was recorded once. V is TRBV28 and J is TRBJ1-1; 9 nucleotides agree with TRBD1. CDR1 and CDR2 from the germline V gene are MDHEN and SYDVKM. The CDR3 is 15 residues long. The V segment lost 7 bases and the J segment 3 bases; nucleotides outside the gene matches: 9. The CDR3 is CASTHPRDRDTEAFF. As DNA, the CDR3 is TGTGCCAGCACCCACCCTCGGGACAGGGACACTGAAGCTTTCTTT.

The chain is built from TRBV4-3 and TRBJ2-5; TRBD2 aligns across 8 bases. Germline CDR1 and CDR2: LGHNA and YSLEER. J was trimmed by 3 bases and V by 1 base; bases with no gene match: 1. The CDR3 totals 14 residues. CDR3 DNA sequence: TGCGCCAGCAGCCAAGCGGGGGGGGAAGAGACCCAGTACTTC. Residues: CASSQAGGEETQYF.

This clone was seen a handful of times. This chain joins TRBV4-3 and TRBJ2-5; the match to TRBD2 covers 11 bases. J lost 5 bases, V lost 4 bases, and 9 bases had no gene match. The CDR3 is 16 amino acids. CDR1 is LGHNA and CDR2 is YSLEER in the germline V gene. The CDR3, as DNA: TGCGCCAGCAGCCGGGGCCTAGCGGGGGGCGGGGAGACCCAGTACTTC. Translated: CASSRGLAGGGETQYF.

V is TRBV28 and J is TRBJ2-1, with TRBD2 identical over 10 bases. The germline gives CDR1 MDHEN, CDR2 SYDVKM. Trimming cost V 9 bases and J 7 bases; bases outside gene matches: 9. The CDR3 sequence is 14 residues long. The CDR3 spells CASQGPGLANEQFF. The CDR3 nucleotides are TGTGCCAGTCAGGGCCCGGGACTAGCGAATGAGCAGTTCTTC.

A single count supports this clone. The chain recombines TRBV6-1 with TRBJ2-1; TRBD2 matches at 11 bases. The V gene end was trimmed by 6 bases and the J gene end by 6 bases; junction bases not matched to a gene: 1. The V gene's germline CDR1 is MNHNS and CDR2 SASEGT. The CDR3 totals 13 residues. The CDR3 sequence is CASRTSGTNEQFF. CDR3 nucleotide sequence: TGTGCCAGCAGGACTAGCGGGACCAATGAGCAGTTCTTC.

The rearrangement uses TRBV14 and TRBJ2-1; 9 nucleotides match TRBD2. The CDR3 has 18 amino acids. Looked up from germline, CDR1 is SGHDN and CDR2 is FVKESK. V shed 5 bases, J shed 3 bases, and the junction held 14 bases outside the gene matches. The CDR3 reads CASSGRLAEGSRYNEQFF. CDR3 nucleotide sequence: TGTGCCAGCAGCGGACGACTAGCGGAGGGATCGCGCTACAATGAGCAGTTCTTC.

The chain is built from TRBV4-1 and TRBJ2-2, with 10 bases identical to TRBD2. The V segment lost 3 bases and the J segment 4 bases; nucleotides outside the gene matches: 8. Germline assignment: CDR1 MGHRA and CDR2 YSYEKL. This CDR3 region has 17 residues. CDR3 region: CASSHPAGGRVTGELFF. DNA for the CDR3: TGCGCCAGCAGCCACCCAGCGGGAGGGCGGGTCACCGGGGAGCTGTTTTTT.

The chain carries TRBV15 and TRBJ1-5; tentatively, D is TRBD1 (5 bases). V lost 1 base, J lost 3 bases, and 10 bases lay in between. The CDR3 runs 15 residues. Germline V CDR1 and CDR2: LNHNV, YYDKDF (reference sequence). The CDR3 here is CATSRGGTVNQPQHF. The DNA for the CDR3 is TGTGCCACCAGCAGAGGGGGCACGGTCAATCAGCCCCAGCATTTT.